This passage covers 8 T cell receptor beta chains from one sample sequenced in a study of blood T cell repertoires in COVID-19. The protocol was immunoSEQ multiplex PCR, while the TCRdb copy is restricted to in-frame clones and leaves out a portion. The repertoire holds 300,000 to 350,000 clones, 70% to 90% seen once, with over 2% in the top ten. Sequenced material: PBMCs or T cells enriched from blood (not recorded which). Receptors were obtained from a young man who had recovered from COVID-19.

A single count supports this clone. The CDR3 protein is CASSLRGRLSGANVLTF. In nucleotides, the CDR3 is TGTGCCAGCAGCTTAAGAGGGCGGCTCTCTGGGGCCAACGTCCTGACTTTC. This rearrangement joins TRBV11-2 to TRBJ2-6; TRBD2 is a possible D gene (5 bases). Trimming took off 2 bases at V and 0 bases at J, with 11 bases between the two ends. This CDR3 has 17 amino acids. Germline V gives CDR1 SGHAT, CDR2 FQNNGV.

This chain uses TRBV10-3 with TRBJ1-2; TRBD1 aligns across 7 bases. CDR1 ENHRY and CDR2 SYGVKD come from the germline V gene. The CDR3 is 16 residues long. The V segment lost 6 bases and the J segment 0 bases; nucleotides outside the gene matches: 10. Here the CDR3 reads CAIRPTGQRTNYGYTF. The CDR3 nucleotides read TGTGCCATCAGACCCACGGGACAGCGAACTAACTATGGCTACACCTTC.

The chain is built from TRBV5-4 and TRBJ2-3, with TRBD2 matching over 10 bases. Losses at the gene ends were 4 bases for V and 1 base for J; bases not matched to a gene: 6. This CDR3 comprises 16 residues. The germline V gene encodes CDR1 SGHNT and CDR2 YYREEE (reference sequence). CDR3 sequence: CASSRGTSAGTDTQYF. The CDR3 DNA reads TGTGCCAGCAGCCGGGGGACTAGCGCTGGCACAGATACGCAGTATTTT.

The chain carries TRBV5-1 and TRBJ2-7, with TRBD1 as a possible D gene (6 bases). The V gene's germline CDR1 is SGHRS and CDR2 YFSETQ. V was pared by 4 bases and J by 12 bases, with 14 bases between. The CDR3 covers 11 residues. Written as DNA, the CDR3 is TGCGCCAGCAGCGAGGGGGTAGCGTTGTACTTC. This encodes CASSEGVALYF. Supplemented by reference TRBV5-1 and TRBJ2-7, the full variable domain reads KAGVTQTPRYLIKTRGQQVTLSCSPISGHRSVSWYQQTPGQGLQFLFEYFSETQRNKGNFPGRFSGRQFSNSRSEMNVSTLELGDSALYLCASSEGVALYFGPGTRLTVT.

CDR3 loop: CASSMGDSVNYGYTF. For the CDR3, the DNA is TGTGCCAGTAGTATGGGGGACAGTGTTAACTATGGCTACACCTTC. The gene calls are TRBV19 and TRBJ1-2, with 7 bases lining up with TRBD1. J was trimmed by 1 base and V by 3 bases; bases with no gene match: 5. The CDR3 has 15 residues. Looked up from germline, CDR1 is LNHDA and CDR2 is SQIVND (reference sequence).

V and J are TRBV4-2 and TRBJ2-3; 7 bases match TRBD2. The germline gives CDR1 LGHNA, CDR2 YNFKEQ. The CDR3 consists of 13 residues. The J segment lost 6 bases and the V segment lost 3 bases, leaving 3 bases of the junction unmatched. The CDR3 loop is CASSHELADTQYF. The CDR3 nucleotides read TGTGCCAGCAGCCATGAACTAGCGGATACGCAGTATTTT.

V is TRBV15 and J is TRBJ2-3; 10 bases map to TRBD2. This CDR3 is built from 15 residues. Unmatched junction bases numbered 6, after V lost 3 bases and J lost 6 bases. The germline gives CDR1 LNHNV, CDR2 YYDKDF (reference sequence). The CDR3 nucleotides read TGTGCCACCAGCAGCCAGCGGGGGGGATCGGATACGCAGTATTTT. Its translation is CATSSQRGGSDTQYF.

The chain couples TRBV25-1 to TRBJ2-3, with TRBD2 identical over 7 bases. The CDR3 sequence is 13 residues long. Germline V CDR1 and CDR2: MGHDK, SYGVNS. V trimming: 3 bases; J trimming: 6 bases; junction bases outside the gene matches: 3. CDR3 DNA: TGTGCCAGCAGTGACGGGGGGAGGGATACGCAGTATTTT. The encoded protein is CASSDGGRDTQYF.